The rows below give T cell receptor beta chains drawn from one sample of a study of human T cells and chemical hapten exposure. TCRdb redid the calling of the RACE reads with MiXCR, one entry per CDR3 protein. The sample includes more than 150,000 distinct CDR3 sequences, about 25% of them seen just once. The sample was whole blood, taken in connection with sensitization to the hapten diphenylcyclopropenone (DPC). The source is a woman in her forties with alopecia areata. Some clones in this sample may be carry-over from other donors' samples. The CDR3 runs from the conserved cysteine through the conserved F or W. The D gene is left open where the match is weak. The listing skips clone size in some rows; elsewhere it reads once, few, many or a size class.

TRBJ1-2,15,few,TRBV5-1,TRBD1,CASSAGTGGDYGYTF,TGCGCCAGCAGCGCTGGGACAGGGGGCGACTATGGCTACACCTTC
TRBJ2-7,13,few,TRBV20-1,.,CSARDRRSYEQYF,TGCAGTGCTAGAGACAGGAGGTCCTACGAGCAGTACTTC
TRBJ1-1,12,few,TRBV5-1,.,CASSFANTEAFF,TGCGCCAGCAGCTTTGCCAACACTGAAGCTTTCTTT
TRBJ2-3,16,.,TRBV20-1,.,CSAPTSASVSSDTQYF,TGCAGTGCTCCTACCTCGGCTAGCGTGTCCTCCGATACGCAGTATTTT
TRBJ2-3,13,many,TRBV12-3/TRBV12-4,.,CASSFLGTDTQYF,TGTGCCAGCAGTTTCCTTGGCACAGATACGCAGTATTTT
TRBJ2-7,12,.,TRBV10-3,TRBD2,CAISEAGGEQYF,TGTGCCATCAGTGAGGCGGGAGGGGAGCAGTACTTC
TRBJ1-6,14,many,TRBV6-5,.,CASSQGDANSPLHF,TGTGCCAGCAGTCAAGGCGACGCGAATTCACCCCTCCACTTT
TRBJ2-7,14,.,TRBV19,TRBD1,CASSSGQGADEQYF,TGTGCCAGTAGCTCGGGACAGGGGGCCGACGAGCAGTACTTC
TRBJ2-3,15,.,TRBV29-1,TRBD1,CSVRYTTGDGDTQYF,TGCAGCGTCCGCTACACGACAGGGGATGGGGATACGCAGTATTTT
TRBJ2-7,15,few,TRBV28,TRBD2,CASSPIAGGFYEQYF,TGTGCCAGCAGTCCAATAGCGGGAGGATTCTACGAGCAGTACTTC
TRBJ2-7,11,.,TRBV28,.,CASSFLYEQYF,TGTGCCAGCAGTTTTCTATACGAGCAGTACTTC
TRBJ1-2,13,.,TRBV2,.,CASSVGGAYGYTF,TGTGCCAGCAGTGTTGGAGGGGCCTATGGCTACACCTTC
TRBJ2-6,17,.,TRBV4-3,TRBD1,CASSARQGARGANVLTF,TGCGCCAGCAGCGCCCGACAGGGGGCGCGAGGGGCCAACGTCCTGACTTTC
TRBJ2-1,14,.,TRBV20-1,.,CSASSSISYNEQFF,TGCAGTGCTAGCTCTAGTATTTCCTACAATGAGCAGTTCTTC